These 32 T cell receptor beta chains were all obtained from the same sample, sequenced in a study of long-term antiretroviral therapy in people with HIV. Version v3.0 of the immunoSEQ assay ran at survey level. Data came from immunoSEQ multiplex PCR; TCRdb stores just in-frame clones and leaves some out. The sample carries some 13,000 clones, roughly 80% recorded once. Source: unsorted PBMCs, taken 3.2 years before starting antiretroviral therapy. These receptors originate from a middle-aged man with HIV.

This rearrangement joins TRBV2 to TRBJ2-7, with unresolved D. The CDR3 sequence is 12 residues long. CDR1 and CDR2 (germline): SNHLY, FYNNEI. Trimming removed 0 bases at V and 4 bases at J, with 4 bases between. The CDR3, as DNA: TGTGCCAGCAGTGAAGCGGGTTACGAGCAGTACTTC. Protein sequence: CASSEAGYEQYF.

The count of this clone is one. CDR3 in amino acids: CASRGVQGADGYTF. The CDR3 DNA follows: TGTGCCAGCAGGGGCGTACAGGGGGCGGATGGCTACACCTTC. The V call is TRBV27, the J call TRBJ1-2; TRBD1 agrees at 9 bases. Germline V CDR1 and CDR2: MNHEY, SMNVEV (reference sequence). Trimming at V came to 6 bases and at J to 6 bases, leaving 8 bases not matched to a gene. The CDR3 length is 14 residues.

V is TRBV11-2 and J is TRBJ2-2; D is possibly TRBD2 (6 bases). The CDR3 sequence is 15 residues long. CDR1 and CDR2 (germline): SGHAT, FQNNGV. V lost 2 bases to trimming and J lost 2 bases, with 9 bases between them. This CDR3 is CASSLRRENTGELFF. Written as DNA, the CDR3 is TGTGCCAGCAGCTTAAGGAGGGAAAACACCGGGGAGCTGTTTTTT. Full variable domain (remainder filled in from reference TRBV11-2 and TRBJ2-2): EAGVAQSPRYKIIEKRQSVAFWCNPISGHATLYWYQQILGQGPKLLIQFQNNGVVDDSQLPKDRFSAERLKGVDSTLKIQPAKLEDSAVYLCASSLRRENTGELFFGEGSRLTVL.

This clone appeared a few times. As DNA, the CDR3 is TGTGCCAGCAGGCCCGGGACAGGAATCAATCAGCCCCAGCATTTT. It translates to CASRPGTGINQPQHF. This sequence joins TRBV2 and TRBJ1-5; 8 bases agree with TRBD1. V shed 6 bases and J 3 bases; nucleotides not matched to a gene: 7. The CDR3 runs to 15 residues. The germline gives CDR1 SNHLY, CDR2 FYNNEI.

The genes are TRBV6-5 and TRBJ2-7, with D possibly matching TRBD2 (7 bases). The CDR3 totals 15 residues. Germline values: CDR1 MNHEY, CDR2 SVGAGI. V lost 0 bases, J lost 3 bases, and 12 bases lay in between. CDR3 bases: TGTGCCAGCAGTTACTCGAGGGGGAGGGGCTACGAGCAGTACTTC. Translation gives CASSYSRGRGYEQYF.

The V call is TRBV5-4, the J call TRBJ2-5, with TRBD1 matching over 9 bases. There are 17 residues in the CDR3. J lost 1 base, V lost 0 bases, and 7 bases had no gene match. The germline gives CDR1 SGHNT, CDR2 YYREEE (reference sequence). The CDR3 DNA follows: TGTGCCAGCAGCTTGGCTACGCACAGGGGGCCCCAAGAGACCCAGTACTTC. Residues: CASSLATHRGPQETQYF. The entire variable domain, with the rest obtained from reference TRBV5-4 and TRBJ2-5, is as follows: ETGVTQSPTHLIKTRGQQVTLRCSSQSGHNTVSWYQQALGQGPQFIFQYYREEENGRGNFPPRFSGLQFPNYSSELNVNALELDDSALYLCASSLATHRGPQETQYFGPGTRLLVL.

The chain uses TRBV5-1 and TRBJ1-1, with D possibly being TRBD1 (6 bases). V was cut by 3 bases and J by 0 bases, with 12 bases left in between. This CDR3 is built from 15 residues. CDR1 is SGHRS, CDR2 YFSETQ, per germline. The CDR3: CASSWTVGMNTEAFF. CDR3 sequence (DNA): TGCGCCAGCAGCTGGACAGTGGGGATGAACACTGAAGCTTTCTTT.

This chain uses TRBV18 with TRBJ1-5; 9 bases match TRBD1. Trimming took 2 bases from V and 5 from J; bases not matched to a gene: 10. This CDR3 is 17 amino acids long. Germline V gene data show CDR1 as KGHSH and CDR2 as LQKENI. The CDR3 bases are TGTGCCAGCTCACCAAATCCGGGACAGGGTGGGTATCAGCCCCAGCATTTT. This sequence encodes CASSPNPGQGGYQPQHF.

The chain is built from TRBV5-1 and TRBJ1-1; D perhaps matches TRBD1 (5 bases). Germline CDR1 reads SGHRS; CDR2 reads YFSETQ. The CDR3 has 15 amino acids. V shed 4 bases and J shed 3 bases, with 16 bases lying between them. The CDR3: CASSARPGSYTEAFF. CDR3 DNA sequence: TGCGCCAGCAGCGCTCGTCCAGGGAGTTACACTGAAGCTTTCTTT.

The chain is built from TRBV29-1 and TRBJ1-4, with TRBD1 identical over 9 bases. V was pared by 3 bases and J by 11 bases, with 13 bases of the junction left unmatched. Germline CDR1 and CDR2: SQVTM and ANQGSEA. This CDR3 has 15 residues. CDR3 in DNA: TGCAGCGTTGAGGGCCCGGGGACAGGGAAAAACAAACTGTTTTTT. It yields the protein CSVEGPGTGKNKLFF.

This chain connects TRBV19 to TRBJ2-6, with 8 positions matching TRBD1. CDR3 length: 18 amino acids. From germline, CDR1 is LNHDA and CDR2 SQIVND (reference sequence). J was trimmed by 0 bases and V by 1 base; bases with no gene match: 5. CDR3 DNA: TGTGCCAGTAGTATAGTCGGACAGGGCACCTCTGGGGCCAACGTCCTGACTTTC. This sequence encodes CASSIVGQGTSGANVLTF.

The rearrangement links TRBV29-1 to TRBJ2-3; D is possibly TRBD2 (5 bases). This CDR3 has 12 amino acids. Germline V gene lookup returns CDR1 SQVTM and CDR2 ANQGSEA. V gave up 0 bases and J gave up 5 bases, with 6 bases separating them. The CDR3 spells CSVEEGVDTQYF. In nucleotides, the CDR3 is TGCAGCGTTGAAGAGGGAGTAGATACGCAGTATTTT.

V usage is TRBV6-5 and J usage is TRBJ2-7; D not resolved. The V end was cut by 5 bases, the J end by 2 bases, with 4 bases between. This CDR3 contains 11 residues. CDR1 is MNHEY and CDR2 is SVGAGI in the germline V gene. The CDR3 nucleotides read TGTGCCAGCAGTGACACCTACGAGCAGTACTTC. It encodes CASSDTYEQYF.

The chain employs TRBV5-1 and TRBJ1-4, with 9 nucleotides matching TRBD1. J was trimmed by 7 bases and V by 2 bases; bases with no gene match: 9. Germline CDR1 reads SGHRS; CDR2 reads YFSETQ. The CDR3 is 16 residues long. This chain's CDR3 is CASSLSWGQGIEKLFF. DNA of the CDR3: TGCGCCAGCAGCTTAAGTTGGGGACAGGGAATTGAAAAACTGTTTTTT.

In DNA form, the CDR3 reads TGCGCCAGCAGCCGATCAGCGTCGGGTTACGGGGCAGATACGCAGTATTTT. Amino acid sequence: CASSRSASGYGADTQYF. The chain joins TRBV4-1 to TRBJ2-3; D perhaps matches TRBD2 (5 bases). This CDR3 has 17 residues. The germline CDR1 and CDR2 sequences are MGHRA and YSYEKL. Trimming took 4 bases from V and 4 from J, leaving 21 bases between them.

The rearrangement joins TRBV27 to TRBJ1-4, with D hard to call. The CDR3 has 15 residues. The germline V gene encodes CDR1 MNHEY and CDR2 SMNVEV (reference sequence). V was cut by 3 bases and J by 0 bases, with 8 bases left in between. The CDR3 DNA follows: TGTGCCAGCAGTTTGAGACTGTCAACTAATGAAAAACTGTTTTTT. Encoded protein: CASSLRLSTNEKLFF.

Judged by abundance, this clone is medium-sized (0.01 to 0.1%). CDR3 sequence: CASSEPGQGGYTF. The DNA for the CDR3 is TGTGCCAGCAGTGAACCCGGCCAGGGAGGCTACACCTTC. The chain uses TRBV25-1 and TRBJ1-2; D possibly corresponds to TRBD1 (5 bases). Trimming stripped 2 bases from V and 8 bases from J, with 12 bases between. Looked up from germline, CDR1 is MGHDK and CDR2 is SYGVNS. The CDR3 runs to 13 residues.

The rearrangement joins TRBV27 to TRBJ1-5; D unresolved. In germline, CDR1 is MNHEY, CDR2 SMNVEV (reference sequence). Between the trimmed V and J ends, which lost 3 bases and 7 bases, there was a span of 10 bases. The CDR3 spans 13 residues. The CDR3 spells CASSLYLGQPQHF. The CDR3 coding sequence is TGTGCCAGCAGTTTGTATCTGGGCCAGCCCCAGCATTTT.

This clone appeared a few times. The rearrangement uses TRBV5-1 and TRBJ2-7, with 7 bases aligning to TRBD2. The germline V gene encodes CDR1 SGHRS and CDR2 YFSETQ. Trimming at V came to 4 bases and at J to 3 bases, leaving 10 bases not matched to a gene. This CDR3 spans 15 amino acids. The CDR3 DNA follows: TGCGCCAGCAGCGGCGGGACGGGAGGAGACTACGAGCAGTACTTC. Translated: CASSGGTGGDYEQYF. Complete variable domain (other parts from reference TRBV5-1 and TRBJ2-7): KAGVTQTPRYLIKTRGQQVTLSCSPISGHRSVSWYQQTPGQGLQFLFEYFSETQRNKGNFPGRFSGRQFSNSRSEMNVSTLELGDSALYLCASSGGTGGDYEQYFGPGTRLTVT.

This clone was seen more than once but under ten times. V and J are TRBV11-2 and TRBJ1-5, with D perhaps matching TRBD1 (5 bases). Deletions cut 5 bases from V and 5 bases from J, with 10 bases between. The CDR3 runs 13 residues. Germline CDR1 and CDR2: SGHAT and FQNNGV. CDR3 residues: CASSARGDQPQHF. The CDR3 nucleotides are TGTGCCAGCAGCGCCCGGGGGGATCAGCCCCAGCATTTT. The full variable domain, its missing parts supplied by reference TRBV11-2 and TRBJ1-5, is EAGVAQSPRYKIIEKRQSVAFWCNPISGHATLYWYQQILGQGPKLLIQFQNNGVVDDSQLPKDRFSAERLKGVDSTLKIQPAKLEDSAVYLCASSARGDQPQHFGDGTRLSIL.

CDR3 bases: TGTGCCAGCAGCGTTGGTAGCGGGGGTGTATACGAGCAGTACTTC. Translated, it gives CASSVGSGGVYEQYF. The V gene is TRBV9, the J gene TRBJ2-7, with TRBD2 matching 9 bases. The ends lost 2 bases at V and 4 bases at J; junction bases unmatched: 7. The CDR3 consists of 15 residues. CDR1 is SGDLS and CDR2 is YYNGEE in the germline V gene.

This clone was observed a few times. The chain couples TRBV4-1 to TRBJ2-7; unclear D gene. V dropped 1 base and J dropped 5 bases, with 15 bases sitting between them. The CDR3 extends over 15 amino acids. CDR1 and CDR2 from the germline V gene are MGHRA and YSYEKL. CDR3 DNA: TGCGCCAGCAGCCAAGTACGGCCAGGCACCCACGAGCAGTACTTC. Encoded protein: CASSQVRPGTHEQYF.

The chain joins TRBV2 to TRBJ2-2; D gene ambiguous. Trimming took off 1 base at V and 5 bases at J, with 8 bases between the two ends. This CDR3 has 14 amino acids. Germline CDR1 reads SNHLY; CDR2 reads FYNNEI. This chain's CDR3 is CASSEETRTGELFF. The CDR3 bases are TGTGCCAGCAGTGAAGAAACCCGGACCGGGGAGCTGTTTTTT. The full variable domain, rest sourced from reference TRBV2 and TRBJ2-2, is EPEVTQTPSHQVTQMGQEVILRCVPISNHLYFYWYRQILGQKVEFLVSFYNNEISEKSEIFDDQFSVERPDGSNFTLKIRSTKLEDSAMYFCASSEETRTGELFFGEGSRLTVL.

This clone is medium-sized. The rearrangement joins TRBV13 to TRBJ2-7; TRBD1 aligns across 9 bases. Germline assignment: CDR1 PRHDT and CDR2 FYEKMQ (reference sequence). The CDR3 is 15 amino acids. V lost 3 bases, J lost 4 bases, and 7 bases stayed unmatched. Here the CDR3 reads CASSLGQGGAYEQYF. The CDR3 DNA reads TGTGCCAGCAGCTTGGGACAGGGTGGGGCTTACGAGCAGTACTTC.

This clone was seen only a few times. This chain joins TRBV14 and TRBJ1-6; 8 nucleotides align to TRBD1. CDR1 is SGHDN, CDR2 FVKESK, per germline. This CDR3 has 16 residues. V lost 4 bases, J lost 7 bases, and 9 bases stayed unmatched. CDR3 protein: CASSLLTGGLNSPLHF. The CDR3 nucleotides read TGTGCCAGCAGCCTACTAACAGGGGGGCTAAATTCACCCCTCCACTTT.

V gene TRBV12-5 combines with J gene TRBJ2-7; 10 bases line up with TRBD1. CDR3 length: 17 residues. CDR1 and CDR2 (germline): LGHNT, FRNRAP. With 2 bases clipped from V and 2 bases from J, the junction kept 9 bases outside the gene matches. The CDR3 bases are TGTGCTAGTGGTTTGTCTATCGGACAGGGGGGGGCCTACGAGCAGTACTTC. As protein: CASGLSIGQGGAYEQYF. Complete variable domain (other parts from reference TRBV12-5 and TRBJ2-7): DARVTQTPRHKVTEMGQEVTMRCQPILGHNTVFWYRQTMMQGLELLAYFRNRAPLDDSGMPKDRFSAEMPDATLATLKIQPSEPRDSAVYFCASGLSIGQGGAYEQYFGPGTRLTVT.

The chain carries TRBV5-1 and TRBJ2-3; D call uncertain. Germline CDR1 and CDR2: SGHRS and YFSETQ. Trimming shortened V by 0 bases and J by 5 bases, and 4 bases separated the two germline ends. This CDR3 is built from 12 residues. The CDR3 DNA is TGCGCCAGCAGCTTGGTAGGAGATACGCAGTATTTT. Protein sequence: CASSLVGDTQYF.

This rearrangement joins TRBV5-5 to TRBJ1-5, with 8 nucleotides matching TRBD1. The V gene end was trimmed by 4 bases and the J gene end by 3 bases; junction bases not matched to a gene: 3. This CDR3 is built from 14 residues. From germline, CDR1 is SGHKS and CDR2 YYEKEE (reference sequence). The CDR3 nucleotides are TGTGCCAGCAGCCCGGACAGGGCCAATCAGCCCCAGCATTTT. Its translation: CASSPDRANQPQHF.

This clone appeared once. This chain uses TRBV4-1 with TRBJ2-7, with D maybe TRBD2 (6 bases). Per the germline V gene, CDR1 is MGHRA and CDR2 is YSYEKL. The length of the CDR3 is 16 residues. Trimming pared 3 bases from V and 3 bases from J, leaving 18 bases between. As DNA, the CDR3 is TGCGCCAGCAGCCAGTTGCCCGGAGCGGGTTACTACGAGCAGTACTTC. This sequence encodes CASSQLPGAGYYEQYF.

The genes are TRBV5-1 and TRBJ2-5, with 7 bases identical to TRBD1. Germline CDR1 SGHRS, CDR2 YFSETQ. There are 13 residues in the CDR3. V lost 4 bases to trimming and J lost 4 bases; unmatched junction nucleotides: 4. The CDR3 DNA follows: TGCGCCAGCAGCCAACAGGGGATAGAGACCCAGTACTTC. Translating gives CASSQQGIETQYF.

CDR3 sequence: CASSLWGEISGANVLTF. In nucleotides, the CDR3 is TGCGCCAGCAGCTTGTGGGGCGAAATCTCTGGGGCCAACGTCCTGACTTTC. The chain combines TRBV5-1 with TRBJ2-6; tentatively, D is TRBD1 (5 bases). The ends were cut back, 1 base at V and 0 bases at J, with 11 bases in the middle. CDR3 length: 17 amino acids. Looked up from germline, CDR1 is SGHRS and CDR2 is YFSETQ.

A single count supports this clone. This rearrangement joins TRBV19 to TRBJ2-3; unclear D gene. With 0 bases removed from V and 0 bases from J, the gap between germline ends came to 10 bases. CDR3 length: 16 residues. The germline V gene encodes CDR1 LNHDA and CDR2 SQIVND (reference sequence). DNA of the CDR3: TGTGCCAGTAGTATAGACAAGCGAGCTAGCACAGATACGCAGTATTTT. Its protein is CASSIDKRASTDTQYF.